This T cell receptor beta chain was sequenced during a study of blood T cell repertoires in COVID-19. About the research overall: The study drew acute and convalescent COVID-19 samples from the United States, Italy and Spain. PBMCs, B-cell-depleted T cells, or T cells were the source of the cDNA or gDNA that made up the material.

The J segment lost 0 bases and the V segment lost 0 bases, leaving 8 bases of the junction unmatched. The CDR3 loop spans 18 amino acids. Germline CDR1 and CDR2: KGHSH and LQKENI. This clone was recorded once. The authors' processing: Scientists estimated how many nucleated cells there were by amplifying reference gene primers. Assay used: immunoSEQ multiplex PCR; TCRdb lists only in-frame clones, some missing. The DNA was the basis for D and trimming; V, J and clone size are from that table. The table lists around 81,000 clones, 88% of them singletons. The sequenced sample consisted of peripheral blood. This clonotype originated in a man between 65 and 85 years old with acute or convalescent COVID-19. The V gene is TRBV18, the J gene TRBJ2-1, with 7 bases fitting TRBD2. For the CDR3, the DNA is TGTGCCAGCTCACCACCGGGGAGGGGCCCAGGCTCCTACAATGAGCAGTTCTTC. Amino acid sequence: CASSPPGRGPGSYNEQFF.